A single sample gave rise to the 9 T cell receptor beta chains below, sequenced in a study of T cell changes during pregnancy in multiple sclerosis. Sequencing used immunoSEQ multiplex PCR; TCRdb keeps in-frame clones, though not all of them. In the table there are approximately 30,000 clones, roughly nine tenths of which are singletons. The specimen comprised CD8+ T cells from peripheral blood mononuclear cells, sampled before pregnancy. All receptors derive from a female donor with multiple sclerosis, enrolled in a pregnancy study.

This chain uses TRBV7-8 with TRBJ2-2, with 9 bases lining up with TRBD2. This CDR3 has 19 amino acids. CDR1 and CDR2 from the germline V gene are SGHVS and FQNEAQ. Trimming removed 4 bases from V and 2 bases from J; junction bases left unmatched: 14. This CDR3 reads CASSSPRAGGDLNTGELFF. The CDR3 DNA sequence: TGTGCCAGCAGCTCCCCGCGGGCGGGAGGGGATCTTAACACCGGGGAGCTGTTTTTT.

This clone came up once. Compared with germline, one end of the junction differs, possibly owing to a read error. Other DNA sequences in the sample encode the same CDR3. This chain joins TRBV6-5 and TRBJ2-7, with D perhaps TRBD2 (6 bases). This CDR3 is 14 amino acids long. Germline assignment: CDR1 MNHEY and CDR2 SVGAGI. The CDR3 DNA reads as TGCGCCAGCAGTTATACGGGGGATCACTACGAGCAGTACTTC. Translation: CASSYTGDHYEQYF.

The chain combines TRBV10-3 with TRBJ1-6; 7 bases match TRBD1. Germline V gene data show CDR1 as ENHRY and CDR2 as SYGVKD. J was trimmed by 9 bases and V by 6 bases; bases with no gene match: 8. This CDR3 is 14 amino acids long. CDR3 in amino acids: CAIRETGAGSPLHF. The DNA of the CDR3 is TGTGCCATCAGGGAAACAGGGGCGGGTTCACCCCTCCACTTT.

The J gene is TRBJ2-7, the V gene TRBV7-8; D unresolved. Germline V gene lookup returns CDR1 SGHVS and CDR2 FQNEAQ. Trimming cost V 5 bases and J 3 bases, with 5 bases left between them. CDR3 length equals 11 residues. The CDR3 DNA follows: TGTGCCAGCAGCATCAACTACGAGCAGTACTTC. This translates into CASSINYEQYF. The full variable domain, with the rest looked up from reference TRBV7-8 and TRBJ2-7, is GAGVSQSPRYKVAKRGQDVALRCDPISGHVSLFWYQQALGQGPEFLTYFQNEAQLDKSGLPSDRFFAERPEGSVSTLKIQRTQQEDSAVYLCASSINYEQYFGPGTRLTVT.

This clone appeared a single time. V is TRBV27 and J is TRBJ1-2; D may be TRBD1 (6 bases). This CDR3 has 13 amino acids. The germline V gene encodes CDR1 MNHEY and CDR2 SMNVEV (reference sequence). Trimming left V 3 bases short and J 10 bases short, with 15 bases between. CDR3 sequence: CASSFRGQRDYTF. In DNA, the CDR3 is TGTGCCAGCAGTTTCAGGGGCCAACGGGACTACACCTTC.

This chain links TRBV9 with TRBJ1-3, with 9 bases fitting TRBD1. CDR3 length: 15 residues. Germline CDR1 SGDLS, CDR2 YYNGEE. V trimming: 6 bases; J trimming: 4 bases; junction bases outside the gene matches: 8. CDR3 in amino acids: CASNQGQGLGNTIYF. CDR3 bases: TGTGCCAGCAACCAAGGACAGGGGCTCGGAAACACCATATATTTT.

The rearrangement links TRBV28 to TRBJ1-5; TRBD1 aligns across 8 bases. CDR3 size: 16 residues. Germline-derived CDR1 and CDR2 are MDHEN and SYDVKM. Losses at the gene ends were 3 bases for V and 0 bases for J; bases not matched to a gene: 4. The CDR3 is CASSLAGGLSNQPQHF. The CDR3 DNA is TGTGCCAGCAGTTTGGCAGGGGGCCTTAGCAATCAGCCCCAGCATTTT. Full variable domain (outside the CDR3, taken from reference TRBV28 and TRBJ1-5): DVKVTQSSRYLVKRTGEKVFLECVQDMDHENMFWYRQDPGLGLRLIYFSYDVKMKEKGDIPEGYSVSREKKERFSLILESASTNQTSMYLCASSLAGGLSNQPQHFGDGTRLSIL.

V and J are TRBV6-1 and TRBJ1-5; 7 bases match TRBD1. With V trimmed by 6 bases and J by 3 bases, 8 bases remained unmatched. This CDR3 has 15 residues. CDR1 is MNHNS, CDR2 SASEGT, per germline. CDR3 residues: CASSAGQSDNQPQHF. CDR3 coding DNA: TGTGCCAGCAGCGCGGGACAGTCAGACAATCAGCCCCAGCATTTT.

The rearrangement joins TRBV11-2 to TRBJ2-2; tentatively, D is TRBD1 (6 bases). CDR1 SGHAT and CDR2 FQNNGV come from the germline V gene. Trimming cost V 10 bases and J 8 bases, with 20 bases left between them. The CDR3 consists of 14 residues. CDR3 amino acids: CAKRGVGGPGELFF. In nucleotides, the CDR3 is TGTGCCAAAAGAGGGGTAGGGGGACCAGGGGAGCTGTTTTTT. The variable domain in full, completed from reference TRBV11-2 and TRBJ2-2, reads EAGVAQSPRYKIIEKRQSVAFWCNPISGHATLYWYQQILGQGPKLLIQFQNNGVVDDSQLPKDRFSAERLKGVDSTLKIQPAKLEDSAVYLCAKRGVGGPGELFFGEGSRLTVL.